This entry describes one T cell receptor (beta chain). The data stem from a study of blood T cell repertoires in COVID-19. In the study overall: COVID-19 samples, acute and convalescent, were from the United States, Italy and Spain. T cells, B-cell-depleted T cells, or PBMCs provided the cDNA or gDNA that served as material.

Germline values: CDR1 MGHRA, CDR2 YSYEKL. The CDR3 loop spans 17 amino acids. The V end was cut by 0 bases, the J end by 2 bases, with 17 bases between. The table came from immunoSEQ multiplex PCR; TCRdb's copy has only in-frame clones and leaves some out. The table includes around 100,000 clones, 85% detected once. The source material was peripheral blood. This TCR came from a human donor in a cohort sampled during active COVID-19. The chain uses TRBV4-1 and TRBJ2-7, with a possible D match to TRBD1 (5 bases). This chain's CDR3 is CASSQDVGPTATYEQYF. CDR3 in DNA: TGCGCCAGCAGCCAAGACGTAGGCCCGACAGCGACCTACGAGCAGTACTTC.